This is a list of T cell receptor beta chains from one sample in a study of cytomegalovirus exposure and HLA in healthy donors. Repertoires were generated with immunoSEQ multiplex PCR, while TCRdb's copy carries only in-frame clones and drops some. The sample holds 100,000 to 150,000 clones, about 81% seen once. Material: PBMCs. Every receptor here comes from a woman aged 25-40 years in good health and CMV-seronegative. Each CDR3 is given with its conserved first and last residue. The order of the fields is J gene, clone size, CDR3 length, V gene, D gene, CDR3 DNA, CDR3 protein. A D gene is named only where the DNA matches it firmly. The listing skips clone size in some rows; elsewhere it reads once, few, many or a size class.

J gene: TRBJ2-7; clone size: -; CDR3 length: 12; V gene: TRBV29-1; D gene: TRBD1; CDR3 DNA: TGCAGCGCGGGACAGGGGGCGGGGGAGCAGTACTTC; CDR3 protein: CSAGQGAGEQYF
J gene: TRBJ2-1; clone size: -; CDR3 length: 17; V gene: TRBV9; D gene: TRBD2; CDR3 DNA: TGTGCCAGCAGCGTAGGGGGCCGCGGGAGGGCCTACAATGAGCAGTTCTTC; CDR3 protein: CASSVGGRGRAYNEQFF
J gene: TRBJ1-3; clone size: -; CDR3 length: 15; V gene: TRBV29-1; D gene: TRBD1; CDR3 DNA: TGCAGCGTTCGGGATGACAGGGTTACTGGAAACACCATATATTTT; CDR3 protein: CSVRDDRVTGNTIYF
J gene: TRBJ2-1; clone size: -; CDR3 length: 17; V gene: TRBV4-1; D gene: -; CDR3 DNA: TGCGCCAGCAGCCAGGCTCCTCTAGTTACGCCCTACAATGAGCAGTTCTTC; CDR3 protein: CASSQAPLVTPYNEQFF
J gene: TRBJ2-3; clone size: -; CDR3 length: 16; V gene: TRBV30; D gene: TRBD1; CDR3 DNA: TGTGCCTGGAGTCAAGGGGACAGGGTTCTCACAGATACGCAGTATTTT; CDR3 protein: CAWSQGDRVLTDTQYF
J gene: TRBJ1-2; clone size: -; CDR3 length: 15; V gene: TRBV5-5; D gene: TRBD1; CDR3 DNA: TGTGCCAGCAGCCAAGGACAGGACTGGGGCTATGGCTACACCTTC; CDR3 protein: CASSQGQDWGYGYTF
J gene: TRBJ2-1; clone size: -; CDR3 length: 16; V gene: TRBV5-1; D gene: TRBD2; CDR3 DNA: TGCGCCAGCAGCCCCCCGGGACTAGCGGGGAACAATGAGCAGTTCTTC; CDR3 protein: CASSPPGLAGNNEQFF
J gene: TRBJ2-7; clone size: -; CDR3 length: 15; V gene: TRBV15; D gene: -; CDR3 DNA: TGTGCCACCAGCAGAGATCTTGGGGGGGGCAGCGAGCAGTACTTC; CDR3 protein: CATSRDLGGGSEQYF
J gene: TRBJ2-2; clone size: -; CDR3 length: 14; V gene: TRBV29-1; D gene: -; CDR3 DNA: TGCAGCGCCGGGGGGCGGGCGAACACCGGGGAGCTGTTTTTT; CDR3 protein: CSAGGRANTGELFF
J gene: TRBJ2-2; clone size: few; CDR3 length: 18; V gene: TRBV15; D gene: -; CDR3 DNA: TGTGCCACCAGCAGAGATTCCCTGGACAGTTTAAACACCGGGGAGCTGTTTTTT; CDR3 protein: CATSRDSLDSLNTGELFF
J gene: TRBJ2-3; clone size: once; CDR3 length: 13; V gene: TRBV27; D gene: -; CDR3 DNA: TGTGCCAGCAGTATAACTAGCACAGATACGCAGTATTTT; CDR3 protein: CASSITSTDTQYF
J gene: TRBJ1-2; clone size: -; CDR3 length: 15; V gene: TRBV18; D gene: -; CDR3 DNA: TGTGCCAGCTCCCCACGGGGGCAGGGTGACTATGGCTACACCTTC; CDR3 protein: CASSPRGQGDYGYTF
J gene: TRBJ2-7; clone size: -; CDR3 length: 14; V gene: TRBV6-1; D gene: TRBD1; CDR3 DNA: TGTGCCAGCAGGTTTGGACAGGCAACCTACGAGCAGTACTTC; CDR3 protein: CASRFGQATYEQYF
J gene: TRBJ2-1; clone size: -; CDR3 length: 19; V gene: TRBV4-2; D gene: TRBD2; CDR3 DNA: TGTGCCAGCAGCCAAAACATGAGTGGCGGGAGGGCCAGATGGAATGAGCAGTTCTTC; CDR3 protein: CASSQNMSGGRARWNEQFF
J gene: TRBJ1-1; clone size: few; CDR3 length: 11; V gene: TRBV2; D gene: -; CDR3 DNA: TGTGCCAGCAGTGCTGCGGGGGCAGCTTTCTTT; CDR3 protein: CASSAAGAAFF
J gene: TRBJ2-1; clone size: -; CDR3 length: 15; V gene: TRBV7-3; D gene: TRBD2; CDR3 DNA: TGTGCCAGCGCAATTAGTCTAGCGGCCTACAATGAGCAGTTCTTC; CDR3 protein: CASAISLAAYNEQFF
J gene: TRBJ2-7; clone size: -; CDR3 length: 15; V gene: TRBV7-9; D gene: -; CDR3 DNA: TGTGCCAGCAGCTTCGGCGGGGTAATTTCCTACGAGCAGTACTTC; CDR3 protein: CASSFGGVISYEQYF
J gene: TRBJ2-3; clone size: -; CDR3 length: 11; V gene: TRBV30; D gene: TRBD2; CDR3 DNA: TGTGCCTGGAGTGCGGGGGGTACGCAGTATTTT; CDR3 protein: CAWSAGGTQYF
J gene: TRBJ2-7; clone size: -; CDR3 length: 13; V gene: TRBV7-3; D gene: TRBD1; CDR3 DNA: TGTGCCAGCAGCGTCAACAGGGGTTACGAGCAGTACTTC; CDR3 protein: CASSVNRGYEQYF
J gene: TRBJ1-6; clone size: -; CDR3 length: 13; V gene: TRBV7-3; D gene: -; CDR3 DNA: TGTTCCAGCAGCAGGGAGGACAATTCACCCCTCCACTTT; CDR3 protein: CSSSREDNSPLHF
J gene: TRBJ2-5; clone size: once; CDR3 length: 14; V gene: TRBV15; D gene: -; CDR3 DNA: TGTGCCACCAGCACTCCCCCGGGGGAGGAGACCCAGTACTTC; CDR3 protein: CATSTPPGEETQYF
J gene: TRBJ2-7; clone size: few; CDR3 length: 14; V gene: TRBV7-8; D gene: -; CDR3 DNA: TGTGCCAGCAGCCGACTGGAGAGCTCCTACGAGCAGTACTTC; CDR3 protein: CASSRLESSYEQYF
J gene: TRBJ2-1; clone size: -; CDR3 length: 16; V gene: TRBV19; D gene: TRBD2; CDR3 DNA: TGTGCCAGTAGTTCCCAGACTAGCGGGGGCTACAATGAGCAGTTCTTC; CDR3 protein: CASSSQTSGGYNEQFF
J gene: TRBJ1-5; clone size: -; CDR3 length: 13; V gene: TRBV12-5; D gene: TRBD1; CDR3 DNA: TGTGCTAGTGGCCGCGACAGGGATCAGCCCCAGCATTTT; CDR3 protein: CASGRDRDQPQHF
J gene: TRBJ2-7; clone size: once; CDR3 length: 14; V gene: TRBV5-6; D gene: TRBD2; CDR3 DNA: TGTGCCAGCAGCCGTAGCGGGAGGGGATACGAGCAGTACTTC; CDR3 protein: CASSRSGRGYEQYF
J gene: TRBJ2-7; clone size: -; CDR3 length: 15; V gene: TRBV6-4; D gene: -; CDR3 DNA: TGTGCCAGCAGTGAGAACGGGGGGCCCTCCTACGAGCAGTACTTC; CDR3 protein: CASSENGGPSYEQYF
J gene: TRBJ1-5; clone size: -; CDR3 length: 15; V gene: TRBV21-1; D gene: -; CDR3 DNA: TGTGCCAGCAGCACCAGACAGAATAGCAATCAGCCCCAGCATTTT; CDR3 protein: CASSTRQNSNQPQHF
J gene: TRBJ1-5; clone size: -; CDR3 length: 15; V gene: TRBV19; D gene: -; CDR3 DNA: TGTGCCAGTAGTAGAAGAGGGGAGGGCAATCAGCCCCAGCATTTT; CDR3 protein: CASSRRGEGNQPQHF
J gene: TRBJ1-3; clone size: -; CDR3 length: 14; V gene: TRBV5-6; D gene: -; CDR3 DNA: TGTGCCAGCAGCTTGTACGGGGCTGGAAACACCATATATTTT; CDR3 protein: CASSLYGAGNTIYF
J gene: TRBJ2-7; clone size: -; CDR3 length: 13; V gene: TRBV6-5; D gene: -; CDR3 DNA: TGTGCCAGCAGCCCAGGACAAATATACGAGCAGTACTTC; CDR3 protein: CASSPGQIYEQYF
J gene: TRBJ2-7; clone size: -; CDR3 length: 14; V gene: TRBV11-3; D gene: -; CDR3 DNA: TGTGCCAGCAGCTTAAGGCAGGGATTGGACGAGCAGTACTTC; CDR3 protein: CASSLRQGLDEQYF
J gene: TRBJ2-7; clone size: -; CDR3 length: 16; V gene: TRBV7-8; D gene: TRBD2; CDR3 DNA: TGTGCCAGCAGGGCTAGCGGGGGGGCGGGTTCCTACGAGCAGTACTTC; CDR3 protein: CASRASGGAGSYEQYF
J gene: TRBJ2-1; clone size: -; CDR3 length: 14; V gene: TRBV7-6; D gene: TRBD2; CDR3 DNA: TGTGCCAGCAGCTCTCTAGCGGGGTACAATGAGCAGTTCTTC; CDR3 protein: CASSSLAGYNEQFF
J gene: TRBJ2-2; clone size: -; CDR3 length: 15; V gene: TRBV29-1; D gene: TRBD2; CDR3 DNA: TGCAGCGCTACCAGCGGGAGACCCAACACCGGGGAGCTGTTTTTT; CDR3 protein: CSATSGRPNTGELFF
J gene: TRBJ1-2; clone size: -; CDR3 length: 13; V gene: TRBV7-9; D gene: -; CDR3 DNA: TGTGCCAGCAGCTTAGACAGGGAAGTCAGCTACACCTTC; CDR3 protein: CASSLDREVSYTF